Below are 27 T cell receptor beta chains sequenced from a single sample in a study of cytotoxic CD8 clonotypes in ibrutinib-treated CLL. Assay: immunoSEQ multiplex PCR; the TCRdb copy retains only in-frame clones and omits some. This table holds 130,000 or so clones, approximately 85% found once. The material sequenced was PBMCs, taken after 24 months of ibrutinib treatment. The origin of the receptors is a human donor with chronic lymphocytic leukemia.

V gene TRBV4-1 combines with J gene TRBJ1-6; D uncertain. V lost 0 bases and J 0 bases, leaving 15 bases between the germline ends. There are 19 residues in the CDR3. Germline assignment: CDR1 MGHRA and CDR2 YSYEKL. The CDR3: CASSQEVGALVSYNSPLHF. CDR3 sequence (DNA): TGCGCCAGCAGCCAAGAGGTCGGCGCCCTGGTCTCCTATAATTCACCCCTCCACTTT.

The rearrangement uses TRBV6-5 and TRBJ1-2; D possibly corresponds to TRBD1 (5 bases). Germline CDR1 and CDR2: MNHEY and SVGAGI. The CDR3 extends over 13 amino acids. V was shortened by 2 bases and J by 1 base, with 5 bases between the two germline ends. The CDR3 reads CASSYDSNYGYTF. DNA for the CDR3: TGTGCCAGCAGTTACGACAGTAACTATGGCTACACCTTC.

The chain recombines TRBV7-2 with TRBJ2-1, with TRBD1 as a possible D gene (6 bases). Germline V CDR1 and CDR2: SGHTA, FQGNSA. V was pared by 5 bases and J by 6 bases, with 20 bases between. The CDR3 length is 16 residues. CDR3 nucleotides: TGTGCCAGCAGCCTGCAACAGGGCTTTGGGTCCAATGAGCAGTTCTTC. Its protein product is CASSLQQGFGSNEQFF.

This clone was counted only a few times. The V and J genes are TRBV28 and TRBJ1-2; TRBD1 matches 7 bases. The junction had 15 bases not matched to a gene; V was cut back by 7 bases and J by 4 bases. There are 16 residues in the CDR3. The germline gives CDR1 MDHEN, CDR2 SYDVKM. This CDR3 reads CASITPKGGGGYGYTF. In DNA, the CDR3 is TGTGCCAGCATCACCCCTAAGGGAGGGGGCGGCTATGGCTACACCTTC.

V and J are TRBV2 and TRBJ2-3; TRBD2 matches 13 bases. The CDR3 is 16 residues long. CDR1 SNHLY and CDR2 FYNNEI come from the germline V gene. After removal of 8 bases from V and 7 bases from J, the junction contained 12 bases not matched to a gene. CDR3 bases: TGTGCCAGCTTTAGGAGGACTAGCGGGAGTGGGAATACGCAGTATTTT. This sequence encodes CASFRRTSGSGNTQYF. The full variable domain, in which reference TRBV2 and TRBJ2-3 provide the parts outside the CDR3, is EPEVTQTPSHQVTQMGQEVILRCVPISNHLYFYWYRQILGQKVEFLVSFYNNEISEKSEIFDDQFSVERPDGSNFTLKIRSTKLEDSAMYFCASFRRTSGSGNTQYFGPGTRLTVL.

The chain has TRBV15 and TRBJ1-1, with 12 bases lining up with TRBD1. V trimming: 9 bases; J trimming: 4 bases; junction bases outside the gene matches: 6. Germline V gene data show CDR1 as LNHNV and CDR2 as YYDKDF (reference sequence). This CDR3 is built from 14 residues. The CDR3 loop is CATKRDRGPTEAFF. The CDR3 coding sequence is TGTGCCACTAAACGGGACAGGGGGCCCACTGAAGCTTTCTTT.

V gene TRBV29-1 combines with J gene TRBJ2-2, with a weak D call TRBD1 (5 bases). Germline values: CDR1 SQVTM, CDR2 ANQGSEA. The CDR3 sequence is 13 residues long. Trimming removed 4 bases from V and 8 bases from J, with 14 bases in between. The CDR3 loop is CSVGVQGWGELFF. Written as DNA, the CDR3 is TGCAGCGTTGGGGTGCAGGGTTGGGGGGAGCTGTTTTTT.

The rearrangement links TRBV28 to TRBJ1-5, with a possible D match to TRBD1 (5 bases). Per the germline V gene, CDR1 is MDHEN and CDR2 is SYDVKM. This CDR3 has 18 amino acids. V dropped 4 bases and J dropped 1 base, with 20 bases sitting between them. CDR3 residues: CASSSLPGGEGSNQPQHF. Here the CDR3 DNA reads TGTGCCAGCAGTTCACTTCCCGGGGGGGAAGGAAGCAATCAGCCCCAGCATTTT.

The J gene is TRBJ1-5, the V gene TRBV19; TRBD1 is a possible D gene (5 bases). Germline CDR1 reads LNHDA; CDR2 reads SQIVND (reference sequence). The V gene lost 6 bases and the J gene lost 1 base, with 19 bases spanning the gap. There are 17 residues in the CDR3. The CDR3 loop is CASSPQAPRQSNQPQHF. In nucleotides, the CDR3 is TGTGCCAGTAGCCCTCAAGCCCCTCGACAGAGCAATCAGCCCCAGCATTTT.

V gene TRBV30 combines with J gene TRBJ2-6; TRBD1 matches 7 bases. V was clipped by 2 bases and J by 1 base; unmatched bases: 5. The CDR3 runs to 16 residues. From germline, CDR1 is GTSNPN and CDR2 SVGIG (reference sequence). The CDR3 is CAWSNNRGSGANVLTF. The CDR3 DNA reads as TGTGCCTGGAGTAACAACAGGGGTTCTGGGGCCAACGTCCTGACTTTC.

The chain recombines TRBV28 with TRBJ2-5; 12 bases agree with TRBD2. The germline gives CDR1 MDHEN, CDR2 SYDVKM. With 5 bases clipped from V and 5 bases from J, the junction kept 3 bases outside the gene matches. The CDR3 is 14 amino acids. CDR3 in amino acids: CASSASGGGETQYF. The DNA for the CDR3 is TGTGCCAGCAGTGCTAGCGGGGGGGGTGAGACCCAGTACTTC.

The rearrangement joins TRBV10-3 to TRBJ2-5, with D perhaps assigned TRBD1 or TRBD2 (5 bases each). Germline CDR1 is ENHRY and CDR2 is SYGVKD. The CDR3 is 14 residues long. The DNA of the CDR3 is TGTGCTACCCAAGGGGCGGGCGTTATTGGGACCCAGTACTTC. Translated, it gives CATQGAGVIGTQYF.

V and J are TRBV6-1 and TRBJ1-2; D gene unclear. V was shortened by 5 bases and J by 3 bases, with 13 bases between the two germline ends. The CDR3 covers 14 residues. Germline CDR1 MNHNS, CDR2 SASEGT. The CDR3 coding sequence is TGTGCCAGCAGTCTGGAGGCCTACGACTATGGCTACACCTTC. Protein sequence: CASSLEAYDYGYTF.

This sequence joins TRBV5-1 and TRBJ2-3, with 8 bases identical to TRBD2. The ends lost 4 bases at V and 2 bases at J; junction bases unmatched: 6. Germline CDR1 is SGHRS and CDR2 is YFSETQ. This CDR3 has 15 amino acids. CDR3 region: CASSRAGDPTDTQYF. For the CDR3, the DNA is TGCGCCAGCAGCAGAGCGGGGGACCCCACAGATACGCAGTATTTT.

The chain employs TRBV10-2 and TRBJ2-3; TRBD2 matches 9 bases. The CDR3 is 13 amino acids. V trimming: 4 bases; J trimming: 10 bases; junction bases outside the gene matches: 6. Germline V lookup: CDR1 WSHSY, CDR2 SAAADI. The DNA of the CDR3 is TGCGCCAGCAGTGGATTAGCGGGAGTAGCGCAGTATTTT. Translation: CASSGLAGVAQYF.

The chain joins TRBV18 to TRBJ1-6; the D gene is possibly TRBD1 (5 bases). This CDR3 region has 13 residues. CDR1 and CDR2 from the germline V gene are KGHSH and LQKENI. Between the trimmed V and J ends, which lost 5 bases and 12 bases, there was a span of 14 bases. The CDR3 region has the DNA TGTGCCAGCTCATCCCGAGGGGAAGGACCCCTCCACTTT. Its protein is CASSSRGEGPLHF. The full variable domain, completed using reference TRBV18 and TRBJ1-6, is NAGVMQNPRHLVRRRGQEARLRCSPMKGHSHVYWYRQLPEEGLKFMVYLQKENIIDESGMPKERFSAEFPKEGPSILRIQQVVRGDSAAYFCASSSRGEGPLHFGNGTRLTVT.

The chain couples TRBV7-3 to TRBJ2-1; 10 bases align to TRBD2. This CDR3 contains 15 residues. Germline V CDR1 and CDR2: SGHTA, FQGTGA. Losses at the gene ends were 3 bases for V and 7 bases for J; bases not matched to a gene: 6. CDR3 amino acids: CASSFSGGASNEQFF. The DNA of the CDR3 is TGTGCCAGCAGCTTCAGCGGGGGGGCGAGTAATGAGCAGTTCTTC.

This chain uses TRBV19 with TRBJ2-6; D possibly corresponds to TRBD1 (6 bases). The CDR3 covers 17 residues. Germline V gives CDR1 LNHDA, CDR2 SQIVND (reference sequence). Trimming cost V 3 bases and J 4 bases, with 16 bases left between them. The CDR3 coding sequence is TGTGCCAGTAGTATGCCAGGGGCGCGATCCGGGGCCAACGTCCTGACTTTC. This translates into CASSMPGARSGANVLTF. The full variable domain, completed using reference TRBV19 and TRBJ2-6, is DGGITQSPKYLFRKEGQNVTLSCEQNLNHDAMYWYRQDPGQGLRLIYYSQIVNDFQKGDIAEGYSVSREKKESFPLTVTSAQKNPTAFYLCASSMPGARSGANVLTFGAGSRLTVL.

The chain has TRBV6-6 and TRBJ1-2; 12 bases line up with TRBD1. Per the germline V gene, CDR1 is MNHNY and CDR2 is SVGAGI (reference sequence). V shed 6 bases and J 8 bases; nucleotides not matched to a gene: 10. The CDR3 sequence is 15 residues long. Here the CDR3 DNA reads TGTGCCAGCAGCGATCCTCCCGGGACAGGGGGCGGCTACACCTTC. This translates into CASSDPPGTGGGYTF.

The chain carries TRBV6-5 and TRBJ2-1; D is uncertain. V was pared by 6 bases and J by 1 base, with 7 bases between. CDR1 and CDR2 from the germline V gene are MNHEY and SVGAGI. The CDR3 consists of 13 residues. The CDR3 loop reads CASSTESYNEQFF. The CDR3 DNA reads TGTGCCAGCAGCACTGAATCCTACAATGAGCAGTTCTTC.

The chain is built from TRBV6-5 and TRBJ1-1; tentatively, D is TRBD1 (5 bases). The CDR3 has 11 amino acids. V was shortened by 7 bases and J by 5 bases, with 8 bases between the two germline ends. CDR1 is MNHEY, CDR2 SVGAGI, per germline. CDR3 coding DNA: TGTGCCAGCACCCAGGGTACTGAAGCTTTCTTT. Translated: CASTQGTEAFF.

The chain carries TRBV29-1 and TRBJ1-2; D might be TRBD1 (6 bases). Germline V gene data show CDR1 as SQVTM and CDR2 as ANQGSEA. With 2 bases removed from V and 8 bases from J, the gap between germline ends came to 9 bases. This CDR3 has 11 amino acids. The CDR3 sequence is CSVELRGGYTF. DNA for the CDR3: TGCAGCGTTGAATTGAGGGGGGGCTACACCTTC.

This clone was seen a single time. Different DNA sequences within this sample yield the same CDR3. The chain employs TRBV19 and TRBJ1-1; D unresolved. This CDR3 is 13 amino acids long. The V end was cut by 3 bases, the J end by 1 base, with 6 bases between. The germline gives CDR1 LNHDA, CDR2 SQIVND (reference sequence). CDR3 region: CASSIRENTEAFF. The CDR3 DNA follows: TGTGCCAGTAGTATTCGGGAGAACACTGAAGCTTTCTTT.

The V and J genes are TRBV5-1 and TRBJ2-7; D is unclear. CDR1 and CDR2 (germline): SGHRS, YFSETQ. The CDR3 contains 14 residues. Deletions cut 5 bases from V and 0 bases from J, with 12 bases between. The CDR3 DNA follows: TGCGCCAGCAGAGTCGCAAGCAGCTCCTACGAGCAGTACTTC. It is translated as CASRVASSSYEQYF.

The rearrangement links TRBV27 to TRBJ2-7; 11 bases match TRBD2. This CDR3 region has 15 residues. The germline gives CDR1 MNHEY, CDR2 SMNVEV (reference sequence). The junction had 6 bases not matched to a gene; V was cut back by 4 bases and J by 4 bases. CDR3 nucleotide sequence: TGTGCCAGCAGTTACCGTAGCGGGAGGGGATACGAGCAGTACTTC. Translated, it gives CASSYRSGRGYEQYF.

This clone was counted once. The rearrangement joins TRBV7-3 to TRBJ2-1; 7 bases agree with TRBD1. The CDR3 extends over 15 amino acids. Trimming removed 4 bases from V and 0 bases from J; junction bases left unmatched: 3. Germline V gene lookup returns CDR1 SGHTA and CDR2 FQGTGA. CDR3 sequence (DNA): TGTGCCAGCAGCTCCGGGACAGACTCCTACAATGAGCAGTTCTTC. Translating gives CASSSGTDSYNEQFF.

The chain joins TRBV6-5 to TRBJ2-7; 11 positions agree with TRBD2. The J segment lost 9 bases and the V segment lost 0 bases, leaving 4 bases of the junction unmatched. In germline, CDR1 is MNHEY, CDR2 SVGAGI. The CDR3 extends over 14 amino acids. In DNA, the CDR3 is TGTGCCAGCAGTTACTCGCCTAGCGGGGGGATGCAGTACTTC. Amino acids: CASSYSPSGGMQYF.